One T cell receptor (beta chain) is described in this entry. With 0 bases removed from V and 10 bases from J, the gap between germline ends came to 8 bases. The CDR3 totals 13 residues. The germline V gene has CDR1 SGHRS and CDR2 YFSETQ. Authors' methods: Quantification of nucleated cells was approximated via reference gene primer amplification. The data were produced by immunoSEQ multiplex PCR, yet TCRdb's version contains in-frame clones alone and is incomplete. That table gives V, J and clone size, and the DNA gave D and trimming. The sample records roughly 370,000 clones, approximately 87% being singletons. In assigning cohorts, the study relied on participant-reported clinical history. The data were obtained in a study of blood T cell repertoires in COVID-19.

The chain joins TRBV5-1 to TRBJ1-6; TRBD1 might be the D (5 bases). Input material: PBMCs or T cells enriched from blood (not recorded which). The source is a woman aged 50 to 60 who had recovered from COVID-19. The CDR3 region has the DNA TGCGCCAGCAGCTTGGTGGGGGGATCACCCCTCCACTTT. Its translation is CASSLVGGSPLHF. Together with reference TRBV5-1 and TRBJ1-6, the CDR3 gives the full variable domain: KAGVTQTPRYLIKTRGQQVTLSCSPISGHRSVSWYQQTPGQGLQFLFEYFSETQRNKGNFPGRFSGRQFSNSRSEMNVSTLELGDSALYLCASSLVGGSPLHFGNGTRLTVT.